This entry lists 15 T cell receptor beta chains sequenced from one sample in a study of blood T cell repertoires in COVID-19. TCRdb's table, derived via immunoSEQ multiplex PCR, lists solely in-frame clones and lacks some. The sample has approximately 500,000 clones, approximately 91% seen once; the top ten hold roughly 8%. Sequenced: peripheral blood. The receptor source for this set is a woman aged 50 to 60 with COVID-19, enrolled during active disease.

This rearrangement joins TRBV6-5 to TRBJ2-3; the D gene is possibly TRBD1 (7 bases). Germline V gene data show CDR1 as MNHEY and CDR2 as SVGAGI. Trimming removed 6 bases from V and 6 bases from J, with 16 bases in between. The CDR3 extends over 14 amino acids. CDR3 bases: TGTGCCAGCAGCGAGGGGGCGGGGAGGGATACGCAGTATTTT. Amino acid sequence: CASSEGAGRDTQYF.

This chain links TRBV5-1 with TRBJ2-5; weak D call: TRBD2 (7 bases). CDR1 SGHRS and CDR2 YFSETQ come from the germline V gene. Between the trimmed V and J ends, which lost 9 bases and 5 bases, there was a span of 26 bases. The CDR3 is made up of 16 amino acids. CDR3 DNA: TGCGCCACCTCCTCCGGGGGGCTGGGGCAGAGGGAGACCCAGTACTTC. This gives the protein CATSSGGLGQRETQYF.

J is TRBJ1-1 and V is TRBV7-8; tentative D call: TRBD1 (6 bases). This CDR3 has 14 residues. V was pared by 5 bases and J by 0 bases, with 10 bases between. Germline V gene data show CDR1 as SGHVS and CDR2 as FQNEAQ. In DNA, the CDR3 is TGTGCCAGCAGCCGGACAGTCCTGAACACTGAAGCTTTCTTT. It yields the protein CASSRTVLNTEAFF.

In DNA, the CDR3 is TGTGCCAGCAGTGGTAAAGGGGGCAGGAGCATCAATCAGCCCCAGCATTTT. This translates into CASSGKGGRSINQPQHF. The chain is built from TRBV2 and TRBJ1-5, with 7 bases identical to TRBD1. The V segment lost 4 bases and the J segment 3 bases; nucleotides outside the gene matches: 12. Germline values: CDR1 SNHLY, CDR2 FYNNEI. The CDR3 totals 17 residues.

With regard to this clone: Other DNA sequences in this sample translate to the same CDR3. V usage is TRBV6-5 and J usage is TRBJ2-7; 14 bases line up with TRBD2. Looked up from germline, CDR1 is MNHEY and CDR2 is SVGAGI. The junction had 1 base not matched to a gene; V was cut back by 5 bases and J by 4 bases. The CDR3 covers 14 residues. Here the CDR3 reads CASSRTSGGYEQYF. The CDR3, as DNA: TGTGCCAGCAGTAGGACTAGCGGGGGGTACGAGCAGTACTTC.

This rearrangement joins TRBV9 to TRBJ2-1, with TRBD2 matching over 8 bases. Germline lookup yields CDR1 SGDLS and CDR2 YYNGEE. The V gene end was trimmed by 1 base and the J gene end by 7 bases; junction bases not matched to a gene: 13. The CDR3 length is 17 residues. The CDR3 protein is CASSVHLRGTSQNEQFF. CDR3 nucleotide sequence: TGTGCCAGCAGCGTACATCTTAGAGGGACTAGTCAGAATGAGCAGTTCTTC.

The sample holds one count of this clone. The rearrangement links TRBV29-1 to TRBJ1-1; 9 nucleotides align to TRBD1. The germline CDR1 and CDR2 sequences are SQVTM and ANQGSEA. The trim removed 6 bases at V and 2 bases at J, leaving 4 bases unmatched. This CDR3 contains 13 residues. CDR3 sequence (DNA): TGCAGCGTGGACAGGGGTTTTAACACTGAAGCTTTCTTT. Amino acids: CSVDRGFNTEAFF.

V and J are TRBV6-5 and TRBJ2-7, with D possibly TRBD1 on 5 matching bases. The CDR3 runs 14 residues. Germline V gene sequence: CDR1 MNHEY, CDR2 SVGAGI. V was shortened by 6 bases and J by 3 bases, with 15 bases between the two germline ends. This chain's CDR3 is CASSLGLPHYEQYF. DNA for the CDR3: TGTGCCAGCAGCTTGGGGCTACCCCACTACGAGCAGTACTTC.

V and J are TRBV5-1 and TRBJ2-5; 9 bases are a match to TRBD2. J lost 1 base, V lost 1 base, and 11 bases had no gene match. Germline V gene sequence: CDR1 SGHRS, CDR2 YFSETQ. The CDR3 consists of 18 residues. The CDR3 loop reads CASSLTLLGGGAQETQYF. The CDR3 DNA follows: TGCGCCAGCAGCTTGACACTTCTGGGCGGGGGGGCCCAAGAGACCCAGTACTTC.

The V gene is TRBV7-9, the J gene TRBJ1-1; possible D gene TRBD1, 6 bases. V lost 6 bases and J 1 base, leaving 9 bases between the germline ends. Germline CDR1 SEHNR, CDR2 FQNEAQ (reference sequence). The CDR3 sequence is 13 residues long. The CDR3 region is CASRSDRNTEAFF. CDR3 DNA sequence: TGTGCCAGCAGGTCGGACAGGAACACTGAAGCTTTCTTT.

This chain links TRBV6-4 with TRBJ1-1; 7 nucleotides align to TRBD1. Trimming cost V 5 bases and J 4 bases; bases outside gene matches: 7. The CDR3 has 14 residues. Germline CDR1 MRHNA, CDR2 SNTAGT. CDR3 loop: CASSTGAEGTEAFF. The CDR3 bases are TGTGCCAGCAGTACAGGGGCAGAGGGCACTGAAGCTTTCTTT.

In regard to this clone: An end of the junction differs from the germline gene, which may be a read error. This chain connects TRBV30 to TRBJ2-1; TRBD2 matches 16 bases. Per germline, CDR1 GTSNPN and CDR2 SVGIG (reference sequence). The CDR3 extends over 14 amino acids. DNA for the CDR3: TGTGCCTGGAACGTGGGACTAGCGGGGGGGAAGTGGATCTTC. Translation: CAWNVGLAGGKWIF.

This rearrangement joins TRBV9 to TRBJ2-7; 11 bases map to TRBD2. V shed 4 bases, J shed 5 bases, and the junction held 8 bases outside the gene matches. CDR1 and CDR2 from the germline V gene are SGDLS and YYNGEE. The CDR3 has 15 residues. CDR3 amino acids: CASSPRLAGSNEQYF. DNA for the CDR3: TGTGCCAGCAGCCCCCGACTAGCGGGGAGCAACGAGCAGTACTTC.

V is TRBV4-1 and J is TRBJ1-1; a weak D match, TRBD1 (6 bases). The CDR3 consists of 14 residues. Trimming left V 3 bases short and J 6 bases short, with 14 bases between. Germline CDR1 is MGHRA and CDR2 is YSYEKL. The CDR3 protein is CASSQPYGTPEAFF. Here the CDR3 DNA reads TGCGCCAGCAGCCAGCCCTACGGGACACCTGAAGCTTTCTTT.

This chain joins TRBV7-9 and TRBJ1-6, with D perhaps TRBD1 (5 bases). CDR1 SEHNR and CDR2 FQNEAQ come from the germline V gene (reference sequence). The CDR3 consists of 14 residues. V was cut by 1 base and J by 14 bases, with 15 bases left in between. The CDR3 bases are TGTGCCAGCAGCTTAGTTGGGGGGAAATCGGCCCTCCACTTT. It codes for CASSLVGGKSALHF.